The clone carrying this T cell receptor (beta chain) has a handful of counts. The length of the CDR3 is 13 residues. CDR1 and CDR2 (germline): SGHKS, YYEKEE (reference sequence). Trimming removed 3 bases from V and 9 bases from J; junction bases left unmatched: 3. Some clones are missing from TCRdb's copy, which holds only in-frame ones; the method was immunoSEQ multiplex PCR. The sample lists roughly 500,000 clones; 85% to 90% were seen once. This sample was included in a study of blood T cell repertoires in COVID-19. Looking at the study overall: Samples of COVID-19 (acute and convalescent) were obtained from the United States, Italy and Spain. T cells, B-cell-depleted T cells, or PBMCs supplied cDNA or gDNA.

The rearrangement links TRBV5-5 to TRBJ2-1, with 10 bases lining up with TRBD2. This TCR came from a man younger than 35 with COVID-19, enrolled during active disease. Material for sequencing was peripheral blood. CDR3 residues: CASSSRLAGEQFF. DNA for the CDR3: TGTGCCAGCAGCTCGCGACTAGCGGGTGAGCAGTTCTTC.